The T cell receptor beta chain described here comes from a study of OX40 agonist ivuxolimab in advanced cancers. Whole-study context: A mean age of around 66 years, range about 20 to 79, was recorded, and 70% to 85% were male.

Within the sample, this clone is medium-sized. Its antigen is undetermined. General study results and limits: In general, CD8+ T cells held more expanded clones than CD4+ did, on average.

Sequenced by immunoSEQ multiplex PCR; TCRdb stores in-frame clones only, minus some. The table has approximately 16,000 clones, 77% seen once. The germline V and J ends were trimmed by 1 base and 4 bases, with 16 bases remaining between them. This CDR3 contains 16 residues. Per the germline V gene, CDR1 is MNHEY and CDR2 is SVGAGI. The sample in question was CD4+ or CD8+ T cells sorted from blood, obtained in a trial of the OX40 agonist ivuxolimab. The sequence was obtained from an adult with an advanced solid tumor such as melanoma, head and neck, liver or kidney cancer. V is TRBV6-5 and J is TRBJ1-1, with a weak D call TRBD1 (6 bases). In DNA form, the CDR3 reads TGTGCCAGCAGTTACTTCAGCAGCCAGGGGTCCACTGAAGCTTTCTTT. Encoded protein: CASSYFSSQGSTEAFF.